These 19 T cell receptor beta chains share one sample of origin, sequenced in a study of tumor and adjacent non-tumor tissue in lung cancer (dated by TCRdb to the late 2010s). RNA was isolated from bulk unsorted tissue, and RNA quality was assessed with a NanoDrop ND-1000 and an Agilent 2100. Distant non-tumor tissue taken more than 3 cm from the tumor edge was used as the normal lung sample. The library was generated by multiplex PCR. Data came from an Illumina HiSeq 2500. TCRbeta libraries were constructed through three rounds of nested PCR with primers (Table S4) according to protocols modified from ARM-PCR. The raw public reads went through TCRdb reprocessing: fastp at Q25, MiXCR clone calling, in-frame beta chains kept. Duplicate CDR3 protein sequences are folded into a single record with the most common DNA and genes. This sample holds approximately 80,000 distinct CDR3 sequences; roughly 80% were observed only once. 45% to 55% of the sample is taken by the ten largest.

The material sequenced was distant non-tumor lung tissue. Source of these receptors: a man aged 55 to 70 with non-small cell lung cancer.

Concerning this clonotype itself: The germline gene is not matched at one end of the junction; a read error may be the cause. In nucleotides, the CDR3 is TGTGCCAGCTGTTTGAGGGCTTCGAACACCGGGGAGCTGTTTTTT. Translating gives CASCLRASNTGELFF. V and J are TRBV12-3 or TRBV12-4 and TRBJ2-2, with a possible D match to TRBD2 (5 bases). This CDR3 has 15 amino acids.

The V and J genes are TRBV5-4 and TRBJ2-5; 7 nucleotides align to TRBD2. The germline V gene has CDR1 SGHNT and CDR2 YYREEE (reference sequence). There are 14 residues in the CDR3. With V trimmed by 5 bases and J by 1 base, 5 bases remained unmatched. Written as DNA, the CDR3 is TGTGCCAGCAGAAGGGACTACCCCCAAGAGACCCAGTACTTC. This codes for CASRRDYPQETQYF.

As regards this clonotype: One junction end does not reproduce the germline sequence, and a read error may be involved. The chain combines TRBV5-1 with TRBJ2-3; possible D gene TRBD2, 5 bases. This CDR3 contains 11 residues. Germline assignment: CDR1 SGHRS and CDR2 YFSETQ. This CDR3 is CASRRADKQYF. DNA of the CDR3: TGCGCCAGTAGGCGGGCAGATAAGCAGTATTTT.

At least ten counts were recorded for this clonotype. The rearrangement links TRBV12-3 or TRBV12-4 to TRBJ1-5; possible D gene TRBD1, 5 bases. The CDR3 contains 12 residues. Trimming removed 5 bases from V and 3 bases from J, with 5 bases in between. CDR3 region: CASSGHNQPQHF. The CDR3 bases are TGTGCCAGCAGTGGACACAATCAGCCCCAGCATTTT.

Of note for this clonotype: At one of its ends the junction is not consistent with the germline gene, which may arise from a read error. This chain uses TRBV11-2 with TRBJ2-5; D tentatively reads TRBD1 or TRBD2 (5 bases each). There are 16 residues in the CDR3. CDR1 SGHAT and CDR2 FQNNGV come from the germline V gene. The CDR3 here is CASGFTMGEPKETQYF. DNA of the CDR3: TGTGCCAGCGGCTTCACAATGGGGGAGCCAAAGGAGACCCAGTACTTC.

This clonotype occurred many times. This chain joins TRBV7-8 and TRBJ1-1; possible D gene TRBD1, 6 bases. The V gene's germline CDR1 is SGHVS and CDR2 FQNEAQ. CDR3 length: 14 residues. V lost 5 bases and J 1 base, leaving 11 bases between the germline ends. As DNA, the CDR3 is TGTGCCAGCAGCCCGGGACATCAGAACACTGAAGCTTTCTTT. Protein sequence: CASSPGHQNTEAFF.

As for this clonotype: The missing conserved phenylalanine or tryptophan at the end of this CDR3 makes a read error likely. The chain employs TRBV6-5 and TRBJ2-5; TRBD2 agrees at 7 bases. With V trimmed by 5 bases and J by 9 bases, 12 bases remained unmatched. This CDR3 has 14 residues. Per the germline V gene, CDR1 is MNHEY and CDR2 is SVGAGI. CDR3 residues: CASSDTVTAGAQYS. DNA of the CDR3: TGTGCCAGCAGTGATACCGTGACCGCGGGGGCCCAGTACTCT.

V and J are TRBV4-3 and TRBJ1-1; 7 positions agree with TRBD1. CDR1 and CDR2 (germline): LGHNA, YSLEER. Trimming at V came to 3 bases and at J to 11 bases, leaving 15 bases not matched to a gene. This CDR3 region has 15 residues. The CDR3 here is CASSQDGCRGAGAFF. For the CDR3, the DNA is TGCGCCAGCAGCCAGGATGGGTGCAGGGGGGCTGGGGCTTTCTTT.

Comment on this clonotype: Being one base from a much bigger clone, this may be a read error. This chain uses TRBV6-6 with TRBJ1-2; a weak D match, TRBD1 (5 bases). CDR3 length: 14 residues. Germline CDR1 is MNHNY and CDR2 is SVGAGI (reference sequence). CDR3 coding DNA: TGTGCCAGCAGTCAGGACACGACGTGCTATAGCTACACCTTC. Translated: CASSQDTTCYSYTF.

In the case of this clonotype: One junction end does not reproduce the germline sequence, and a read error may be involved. The CDR3, as DNA: TGTACCAGCAGCTTGTGTACAGATACGCAGTATTTT. Protein: CTSSLCTDTQYF. The V and J genes are TRBV11-2 and TRBJ2-3; D remains ambiguous. CDR1 and CDR2 (germline): SGHAT, FQNNGV. This CDR3 is 12 amino acids long.

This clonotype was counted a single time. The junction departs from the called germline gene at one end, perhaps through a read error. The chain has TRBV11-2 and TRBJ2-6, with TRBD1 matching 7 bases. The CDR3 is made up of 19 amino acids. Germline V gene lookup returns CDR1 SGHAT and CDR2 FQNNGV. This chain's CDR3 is CVSSIVPKDRPSGANVLTF. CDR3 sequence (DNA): TGTGTCAGCAGCATAGTTCCAAAGGACAGGCCCTCTGGGGCTAACGTCCTGACTTTC.

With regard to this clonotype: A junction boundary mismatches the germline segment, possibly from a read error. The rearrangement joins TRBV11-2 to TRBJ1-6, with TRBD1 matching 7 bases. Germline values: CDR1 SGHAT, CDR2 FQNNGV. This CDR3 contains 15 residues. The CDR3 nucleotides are TGTGCCAGTAGCTTAGGAGGGGGCAATAATTCACCCTTCCACTTT. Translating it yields CASSLGGGNNSPFHF.

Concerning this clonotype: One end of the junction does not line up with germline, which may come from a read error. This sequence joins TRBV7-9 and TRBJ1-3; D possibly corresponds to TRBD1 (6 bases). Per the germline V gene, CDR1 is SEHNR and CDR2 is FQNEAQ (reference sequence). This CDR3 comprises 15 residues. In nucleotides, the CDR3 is TGTGCCAACAGCTCCAAGGGGGGAGCTGGAAGCACCATATATTTT. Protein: CANSSKGGAGSTIYF.

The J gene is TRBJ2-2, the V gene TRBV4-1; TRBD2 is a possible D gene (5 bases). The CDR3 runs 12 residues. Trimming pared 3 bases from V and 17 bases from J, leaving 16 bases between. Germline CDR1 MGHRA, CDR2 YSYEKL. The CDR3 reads CASSHLSGEIFF. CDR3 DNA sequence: TGCGCCAGCAGCCATTTATCCGGGGAGATATTTTTT.

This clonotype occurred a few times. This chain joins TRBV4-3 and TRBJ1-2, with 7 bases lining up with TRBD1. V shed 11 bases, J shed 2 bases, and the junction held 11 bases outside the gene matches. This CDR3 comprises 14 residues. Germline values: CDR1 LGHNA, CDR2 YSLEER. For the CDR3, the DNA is TGCGCCGACAGCCAAGAACAGGGGAACTATGGCTACACCTTC. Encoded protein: CADSQEQGNYGYTF.

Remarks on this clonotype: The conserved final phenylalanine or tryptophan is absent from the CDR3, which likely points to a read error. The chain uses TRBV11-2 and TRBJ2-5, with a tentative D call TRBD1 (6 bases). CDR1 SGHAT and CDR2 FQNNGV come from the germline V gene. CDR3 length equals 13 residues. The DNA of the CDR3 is TGTGCCAACAGCTCTAAAGGGGGAGAGACCCAGTACTAC. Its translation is CANSSKGGETQYY.

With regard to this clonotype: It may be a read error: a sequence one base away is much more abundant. The DNA of the CDR3 is TGCGCCAGCAGCTACACTAGCAGGGGGGCCCAGACCCAGTACTTC. Its protein product is CASSYTSRGAQTQYF. This chain connects TRBV4-1 to TRBJ2-5; possibly TRBD1 for D (7 bases). This CDR3 has 15 residues. The germline gives CDR1 MGHRA, CDR2 YSYEKL. Trimming left V 5 bases short and J 6 bases short, with 19 bases between.

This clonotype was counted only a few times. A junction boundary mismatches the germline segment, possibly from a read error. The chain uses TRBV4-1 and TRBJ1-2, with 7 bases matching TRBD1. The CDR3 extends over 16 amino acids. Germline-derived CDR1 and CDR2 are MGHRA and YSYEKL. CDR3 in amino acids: CASSPGGTGDYYDYTF. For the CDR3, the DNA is TGCGCCAGTAGCCCTGGTGGAACAGGGGACTACTATGACTACACCTTC.

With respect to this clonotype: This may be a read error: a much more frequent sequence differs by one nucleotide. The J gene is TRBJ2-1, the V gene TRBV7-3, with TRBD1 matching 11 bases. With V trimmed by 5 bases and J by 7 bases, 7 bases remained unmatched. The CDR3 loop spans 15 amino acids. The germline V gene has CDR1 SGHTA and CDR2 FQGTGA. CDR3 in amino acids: CASSDPGQGGNEQFF. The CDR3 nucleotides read TGTGCCAGCAGCGATCCGGGACAGGGGGGGAATGAGCAGTTCTTC.